The 26 T cell receptor beta chains below come from one sample, sequenced in a study of T cell clonotyping in hematopoietic cell transplantation. Some clones are missing from TCRdb's copy, which holds only in-frame ones; the method was immunoSEQ multiplex PCR. The sample includes 13,000 or so clones, around nine tenths seen only once; the top ten take 0.95% to 1.5%. Sequences were obtained from peripheral blood mononuclear cells. Receptors originate from a man aged 25 to 45 in good health. Some clones in this sample may be carry-over from other donors' samples.

The chain uses TRBV19 and TRBJ1-1, with TRBD1 matching over 7 bases. CDR3 length equals 14 residues. V dropped 5 bases and J dropped 7; count of bases not matched to a gene: 10. Germline V gene lookup returns CDR1 LNHDA and CDR2 SQIVND (reference sequence). Here the CDR3 reads CASSLRQGTDEAFF. The DNA of the CDR3 is TGTGCCAGTAGTTTACGACAGGGTACGGATGAAGCTTTCTTT. Complete variable domain (other parts from reference TRBV19 and TRBJ1-1): DGGITQSPKYLFRKEGQNVTLSCEQNLNHDAMYWYRQDPGQGLRLIYYSQIVNDFQKGDIAEGYSVSREKKESFPLTVTSAQKNPTAFYLCASSLRQGTDEAFFGQGTRLTVV.

The table lists this clone with a count of one. The chain is built from TRBV6-1 and TRBJ1-5, with a possible D match to TRBD1 (5 bases). The germline V and J ends were trimmed by 5 bases and 7 bases, with 18 bases remaining between them. This CDR3 spans 15 amino acids. CDR1 MNHNS and CDR2 SASEGT come from the germline V gene. CDR3 sequence (DNA): TGTGCCAGCAGTACAACACTGGGGGGGTGGCAGCCCCAGCATTTT. This translates into CASSTTLGGWQPQHF.

This clone turned up a few times. The V and J genes are TRBV27 and TRBJ2-7; weak D call: TRBD2 (5 bases). In germline, CDR1 is MNHEY, CDR2 SMNVEV (reference sequence). Trimming cost V 5 bases and J 6 bases, with 20 bases left between them. This CDR3 has 15 residues. CDR3: CASSVRRDGSSEQYF. The CDR3 region has the DNA TGTGCCAGCAGTGTCCGTCGGGATGGTTCTAGCGAGCAGTACTTC.

CDR3 sequence: CSVQKSGGPNQPQHF. DNA for the CDR3: TGCAGCGTCCAAAAAAGCGGGGGACCTAATCAGCCCCAGCATTTT. The chain employs TRBV29-1 and TRBJ1-5; D might be TRBD1 (5 bases). The V and J ends lost 6 bases and 4 bases respectively, with 19 bases between them. Germline CDR1 and CDR2: SQVTM and ANQGSEA. CDR3 size: 15 residues. Supplemented by reference TRBV29-1 and TRBJ1-5, the full variable domain reads SAVISQKPSRDICQRGTSLTIQCQVDSQVTMMFWYRQQPGQSLTLIATANQGSEATYESGFVIDKFPISRPNLTFSTLTVSNMSPEDSSIYLCSVQKSGGPNQPQHFGDGTRLSIL.

This clone was detected a few times. DNA of the CDR3: TGCGCCAGCAGCCGGTGGGCGACAGCAACTAATGAAAAACTGTTTTTT. Translation: CASSRWATATNEKLFF. The gene calls are TRBV5-1 and TRBJ1-4, with D perhaps matching TRBD1 (5 bases). V dropped 4 bases and J dropped 0 bases, with 13 bases sitting between them. The V gene's germline CDR1 is SGHRS and CDR2 YFSETQ. This CDR3 has 16 residues.

The chain has TRBV10-3 and TRBJ2-6; 7 bases agree with TRBD1. The CDR3 is 16 residues long. Unmatched junction bases numbered 9, after V lost 10 bases and J lost 0 bases. CDR1 is ENHRY, CDR2 SYGVKD, per germline. The CDR3 here is CATQGQVPSGANVLTF. CDR3 nucleotides: TGTGCCACTCAAGGACAGGTCCCCTCTGGGGCCAACGTCCTGACTTTC.

The V and J genes are TRBV9 and TRBJ2-7; 8 nucleotides match TRBD1. The CDR3 totals 16 residues. Germline-derived CDR1 and CDR2 are SGDLS and YYNGEE. V trimming: 2 bases; J trimming: 5 bases; junction bases outside the gene matches: 12. This CDR3 reads CASSVSSGGASHEQYF. The DNA of the CDR3 is TGTGCCAGCAGCGTCTCATCAGGGGGCGCTTCCCACGAGCAGTACTTC. Complete variable domain (other parts from reference TRBV9 and TRBJ2-7): DSGVTQTPKHLITATGQRVTLRCSPRSGDLSVYWYQQSLDQGLQFLIQYYNGEERAKGNILERFSAQQFPDLHSELNLSSLELGDSALYFCASSVSSGGASHEQYFGPGTRLTVT.

CDR3 in DNA: TGTGCCAGCAGTTACTCGGGGGTGGCAACCTACGAGCAGTACTTC. It is translated as CASSYSGVATYEQYF. V usage is TRBV6-5 and J usage is TRBJ2-7; D could derive from TRBD1 or TRBD2 (5 bases each). Trimming pared 0 bases from V and 2 bases from J, leaving 11 bases between. This CDR3 is built from 15 residues. Germline CDR1 is MNHEY and CDR2 is SVGAGI.

The J gene is TRBJ2-6, the V gene TRBV5-1; 7 bases agree with TRBD1. V lost 2 bases and J lost 2; bases outside the gene matches: 1. The length of the CDR3 is 15 residues. Germline V lookup: CDR1 SGHRS, CDR2 YFSETQ. The CDR3 bases are TGCGCCAGCAGCTTAGACAGGGCTGGGGCCAACGTCCTGACTTTC. Its protein product is CASSLDRAGANVLTF.

V is TRBV7-2 and J is TRBJ2-1; 7 bases line up with TRBD2. CDR3 length: 16 amino acids. Trimming cost V 2 bases and J 7 bases; bases outside gene matches: 11. Germline CDR1 SGHTA, CDR2 FQGNSA. CDR3 protein: CASSLTGRASGNEQFF. The CDR3 DNA follows: TGTGCCAGCAGCTTAACTGGGAGGGCCTCCGGGAATGAGCAGTTCTTC.

This sequence joins TRBV29-1 and TRBJ1-2; D not resolved. The CDR3 totals 13 residues. The germline V gene has CDR1 SQVTM and CDR2 ANQGSEA. V lost 0 bases to trimming and J lost 5 bases, with 10 bases between them. CDR3 nucleotides: TGCAGCGTTGAAGACGCGACAAAGTATGGCTACACCTTC. Translation: CSVEDATKYGYTF.

The chain carries TRBV7-2 and TRBJ2-7, with 9 bases lining up with TRBD2. The CDR3 loop spans 14 amino acids. Germline V gene lookup returns CDR1 SGHTA and CDR2 FQGNSA. Germline trimming cut 8 bases from V and 4 bases from J; bases unmatched to any gene: 9. CDR3 residues: CASSEAGGLYEQYF. The CDR3 coding sequence is TGTGCCAGCTCGGAGGCGGGAGGGTTGTACGAGCAGTACTTC.

The DNA of the CDR3 is TGTGCCAGCAGTGACCAAATACTAGGCAATGAGCAGTTCTTC. Protein: CASSDQILGNEQFF. The gene calls are TRBV2 and TRBJ2-1; a possible D gene is TRBD2 (5 bases). From germline, CDR1 is SNHLY and CDR2 FYNNEI. The ends were cut back, 3 bases at V and 6 bases at J, with 12 bases in the middle. The CDR3 is 14 amino acids.

The chain joins TRBV6-5 to TRBJ2-2, with D possibly matching TRBD2 (5 bases). The CDR3 runs to 12 residues. Deletions cut 6 bases from V and 4 bases from J, with 6 bases between. Germline-derived CDR1 and CDR2 are MNHEY and SVGAGI. The CDR3 sequence: CASRGATGELFF. The DNA for the CDR3 is TGTGCCAGCAGGGGAGCCACCGGGGAGCTGTTTTTT.

V and J are TRBV7-8 and TRBJ2-7, with 8 nucleotides matching TRBD2. The CDR3 consists of 14 residues. Germline CDR1 is SGHVS and CDR2 is FQNEAQ. V shed 1 base, J shed 2 bases, and the junction held 1 base outside the gene matches. The CDR3 sequence is CASSLGGLAYEQYF. The DNA of the CDR3 is TGTGCCAGCAGCTTAGGGGGACTAGCCTACGAGCAGTACTTC.

The chain links TRBV11-2 to TRBJ2-1; the match to TRBD2 covers 10 bases. The germline CDR1 and CDR2 sequences are SGHAT and FQNNGV. The CDR3 sequence is 13 residues long. V shed 5 bases and J 9 bases; nucleotides not matched to a gene: 4. The CDR3 is CASSHSGRSEQFF. In DNA form, the CDR3 reads TGTGCCAGCAGCCATAGCGGGAGGAGTGAGCAGTTCTTC.

The chain recombines TRBV14 with TRBJ1-1; no reliable D call. Trimming left V 4 bases short and J 4 bases short, with 7 bases between. The germline CDR1 and CDR2 sequences are SGHDN and FVKESK. There are 12 residues in the CDR3. The CDR3 DNA reads TGTGCCAGCAGCCCACTCCCCACTGAAGCTTTCTTT. Translation: CASSPLPTEAFF.

V gene TRBV5-1 combines with J gene TRBJ1-4; no firm D call. V lost 4 bases, J lost 2 bases, and 9 bases lay in between. Germline CDR1 SGHRS, CDR2 YFSETQ. The CDR3 loop spans 14 amino acids. The CDR3 spells CASSQSGTNEKLFF. The DNA of the CDR3 is TGCGCCAGCAGCCAAAGTGGGACTAATGAAAAACTGTTTTTT. The full variable domain, rest sourced from reference TRBV5-1 and TRBJ1-4, is KAGVTQTPRYLIKTRGQQVTLSCSPISGHRSVSWYQQTPGQGLQFLFEYFSETQRNKGNFPGRFSGRQFSNSRSEMNVSTLELGDSALYLCASSQSGTNEKLFFGSGTQLSVL.

The chain carries TRBV25-1 and TRBJ1-2, with 9 nucleotides matching TRBD1. Germline CDR1 reads MGHDK; CDR2 reads SYGVNS. CDR3 size: 14 residues. With V trimmed by 8 bases and J by 4 bases, 8 bases remained unmatched. This CDR3 is CASPKTGGFYGYTF. The CDR3, as DNA: TGTGCCAGCCCTAAAACAGGGGGCTTCTATGGCTACACCTTC.

The V call is TRBV5-6, the J call TRBJ2-5; no reliable D call. The V end lost 0 bases, the J end lost 2 bases, and 8 bases lay between the germline ends. Germline V lookup: CDR1 SGHDT, CDR2 YYEEEE. This CDR3 contains 14 residues. The CDR3 protein is CASSLVQTQETQYF. Written as DNA, the CDR3 is TGTGCCAGCAGCTTGGTACAGACTCAAGAGACCCAGTACTTC.

V usage is TRBV9 and J usage is TRBJ1-2, with D possibly matching TRBD1 (5 bases). The length of the CDR3 is 14 residues. CDR1 is SGDLS, CDR2 YYNGEE, per germline. Trimming took off 4 bases at V and 4 bases at J, with 14 bases between the two ends. The CDR3 DNA is TGTGCCAGCAGCCCGGGGGATACACCCTATGGCTACACCTTC. This gives the protein CASSPGDTPYGYTF. Combining the CDR3 with reference TRBV9 and TRBJ1-2 gives the whole variable domain DSGVTQTPKHLITATGQRVTLRCSPRSGDLSVYWYQQSLDQGLQFLIQYYNGEERAKGNILERFSAQQFPDLHSELNLSSLELGDSALYFCASSPGDTPYGYTFGSGTRLTVV.

The rearrangement links TRBV7-8 to TRBJ1-6, with D unresolved. Germline CDR1 reads SGHVS; CDR2 reads FQNEAQ. CDR3 length: 12 amino acids. The ends were cut back, 4 bases at V and 10 bases at J, with 8 bases in the middle. In DNA form, the CDR3 reads TGTGCCAGCAGCTCGGAGGGCTCACCCCTCCACTTT. Translating gives CASSSEGSPLHF.

The chain uses TRBV7-2 and TRBJ1-5; no reliable D call. This CDR3 has 14 amino acids. Germline V gene lookup returns CDR1 SGHTA and CDR2 FQGNSA. V shed 5 bases and J shed 3 bases, with 11 bases lying between them. For the CDR3, the DNA is TGTGCCAGCAGCAGAGGCATATCCAATCAGCCCCAGCATTTT. It yields the protein CASSRGISNQPQHF.

This chain links TRBV2 with TRBJ1-2; no reliable D call. From germline, CDR1 is SNHLY and CDR2 FYNNEI. V lost 4 bases and J 4 bases, leaving 7 bases between the germline ends. This CDR3 is 12 amino acids long. DNA for the CDR3: TGTGCCAGCAGTGGGACGACCTATGGCTACACCTTC. This sequence encodes CASSGTTYGYTF.

The CDR3 nucleotides read TGCAGCGTAACCACTCTGGAGACCCAGTACTTC. It is translated as CSVTTLETQYF. V gene TRBV29-1 combines with J gene TRBJ2-5; D call uncertain. Trimming pared 6 bases from V and 5 bases from J, leaving 10 bases between. The CDR3 length is 11 residues. Germline CDR1 reads SQVTM; CDR2 reads ANQGSEA.

The chain combines TRBV27 with TRBJ2-7; TRBD2 agrees at 9 bases. From germline, CDR1 is MNHEY and CDR2 SMNVEV (reference sequence). This CDR3 has 14 amino acids. Germline trimming cut 2 bases from V and 2 bases from J; bases unmatched to any gene: 1. The CDR3 coding sequence is TGTGCCAGCAGTTTAGCGGGAGGGCCCTACGAGCAGTACTTC. Translating gives CASSLAGGPYEQYF.